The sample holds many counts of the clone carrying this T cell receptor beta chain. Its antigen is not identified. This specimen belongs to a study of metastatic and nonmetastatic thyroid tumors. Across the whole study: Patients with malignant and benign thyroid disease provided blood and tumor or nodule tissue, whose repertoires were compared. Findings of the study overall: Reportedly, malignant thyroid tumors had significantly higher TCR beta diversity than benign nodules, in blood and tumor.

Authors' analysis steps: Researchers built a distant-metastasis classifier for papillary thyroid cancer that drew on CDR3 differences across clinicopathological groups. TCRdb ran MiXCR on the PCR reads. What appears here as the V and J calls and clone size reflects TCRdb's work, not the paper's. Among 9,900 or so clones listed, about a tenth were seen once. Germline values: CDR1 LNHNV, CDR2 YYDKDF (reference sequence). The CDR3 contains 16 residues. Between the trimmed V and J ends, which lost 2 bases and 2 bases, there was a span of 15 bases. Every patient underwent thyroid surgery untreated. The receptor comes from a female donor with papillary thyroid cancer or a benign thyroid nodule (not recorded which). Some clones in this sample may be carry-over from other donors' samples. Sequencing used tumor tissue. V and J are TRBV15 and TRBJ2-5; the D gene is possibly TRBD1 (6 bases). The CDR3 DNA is TGTGCCACCAGCAGAAACGCCCTGAGGGGGCAAGAGACCCAGTACTTC. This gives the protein CATSRNALRGQETQYF.